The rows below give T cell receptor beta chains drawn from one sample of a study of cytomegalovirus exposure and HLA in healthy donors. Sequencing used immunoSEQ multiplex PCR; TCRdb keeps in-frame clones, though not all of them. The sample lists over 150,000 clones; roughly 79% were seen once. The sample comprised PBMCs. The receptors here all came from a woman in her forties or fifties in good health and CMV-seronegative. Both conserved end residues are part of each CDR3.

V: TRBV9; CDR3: CASSVNTGFDEQFF
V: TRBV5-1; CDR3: CASSWRTGAYEQYF
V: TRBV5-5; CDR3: CASSFPGGLYEQYF
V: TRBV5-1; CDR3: CASSLVGLDRGAGNTIYF
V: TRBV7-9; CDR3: CASSYWSRNTEAFF
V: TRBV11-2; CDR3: CASSFPLAVGGETQYF
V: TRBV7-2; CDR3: CASRDYRRGEQYF
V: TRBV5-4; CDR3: CASSFDTNQPQHF
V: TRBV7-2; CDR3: CASSRAATGGMTGNTIYF
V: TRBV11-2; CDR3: CASTGGGLAAIEQFF
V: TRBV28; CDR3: CASSLGLAGASTDTQYF
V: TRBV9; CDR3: CASSVGDNYEQYF
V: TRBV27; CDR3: CASSLGAGPGYGYTF
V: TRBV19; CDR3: CASSVQEQGAGYGYTF
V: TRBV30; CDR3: CAWANRGPNEQYF
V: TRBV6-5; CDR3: CASSSGTLNYGYTF
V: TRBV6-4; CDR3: CASSDSREDSYEQYF
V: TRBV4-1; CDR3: CASSQGGPPSHYGYTF
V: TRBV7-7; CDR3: CASSREGETQYF
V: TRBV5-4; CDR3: CASSLFGGRGYTF
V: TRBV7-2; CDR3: CASSLYLRRAFF
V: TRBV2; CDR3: CASTGQGNLPYEQYF
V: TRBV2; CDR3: CASRYRGLNYGYTF
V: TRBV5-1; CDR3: CASRIDRGNTEAFF
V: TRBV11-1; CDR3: CASSSPAGQSSYNEQFF
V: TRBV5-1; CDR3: CASSLEGGFYEQYF
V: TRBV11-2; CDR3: CASSSSRDRGYNEQFF
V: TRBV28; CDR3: CATQAGTSGRPPYYEQYF
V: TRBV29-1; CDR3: CSGLNRGGTNEQFF
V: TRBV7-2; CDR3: CASSLGGGSSNYGYTF
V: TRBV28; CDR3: CASSTTGGWLETQYF
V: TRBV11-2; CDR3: CASSLAPGGNQPQHF
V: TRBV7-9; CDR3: CASSLVRRGHTGELFF
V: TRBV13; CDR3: CASSLGSGGKSYEQYF
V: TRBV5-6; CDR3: CASSYVQGHYGYTF
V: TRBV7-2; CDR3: CASSARQGPGNTIYF
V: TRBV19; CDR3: CASSSGESSYEQYF
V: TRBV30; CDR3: CAWGRSRQGGQETQYF
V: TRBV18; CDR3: CASSPQAGSSDQLQHF
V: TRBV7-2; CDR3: CASSLEGSGELFF
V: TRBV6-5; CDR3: CASSYSRHHEQYF
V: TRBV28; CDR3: CASSFGTGGELFF
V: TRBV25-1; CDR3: CASSELSGGYGYTF
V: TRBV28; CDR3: CASSFGSYEQYF
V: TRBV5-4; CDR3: CASSLAAGVRVYNEQFF
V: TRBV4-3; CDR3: CASSSGTEYNEQFF
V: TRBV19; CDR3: CASHDLVNYGYTF
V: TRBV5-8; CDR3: CASSHLAGVKYNEQFF
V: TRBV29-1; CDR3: CSVRQGPNEKLFF
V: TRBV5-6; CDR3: CASSLVAQETQYF
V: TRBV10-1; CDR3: CATETLTGDPPFFCNEQFF
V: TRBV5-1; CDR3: CASTSGGGEGNTIYF
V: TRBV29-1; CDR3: CSVRLGVYGYTF
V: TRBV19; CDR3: CASSKQQETQYF
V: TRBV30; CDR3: CAWSEAGGTTDTQYF
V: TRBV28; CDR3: CASSLWAGNYGYTF